Only one count was recorded for the clone carrying this TCR beta chain. This record comes from a study of blood T cell repertoires in COVID-19. Generated by immunoSEQ multiplex PCR, the TCRdb table keeps only in-frame clones and is missing some. The sample lists about 120,000 clones, roughly 89% occurring once. The V and J ends lost 5 bases and 4 bases, in that order; junction bases with no gene match: 7. The CDR3 runs to 16 residues. CDR1 and CDR2 from the germline V gene are SGHVS and FNYEAQ. This TCR came from a man aged 35-49 years with acute or convalescent COVID-19. Material: peripheral blood. This chain joins TRBV7-6 and TRBJ2-1, with 11 bases matching TRBD2. The DNA for the CDR3 is TGTGCCAGCAGCGAGGGGACTAGCGGAGGATACAATGAGCAGTTCTTC. This translates into CASSEGTSGGYNEQFF.